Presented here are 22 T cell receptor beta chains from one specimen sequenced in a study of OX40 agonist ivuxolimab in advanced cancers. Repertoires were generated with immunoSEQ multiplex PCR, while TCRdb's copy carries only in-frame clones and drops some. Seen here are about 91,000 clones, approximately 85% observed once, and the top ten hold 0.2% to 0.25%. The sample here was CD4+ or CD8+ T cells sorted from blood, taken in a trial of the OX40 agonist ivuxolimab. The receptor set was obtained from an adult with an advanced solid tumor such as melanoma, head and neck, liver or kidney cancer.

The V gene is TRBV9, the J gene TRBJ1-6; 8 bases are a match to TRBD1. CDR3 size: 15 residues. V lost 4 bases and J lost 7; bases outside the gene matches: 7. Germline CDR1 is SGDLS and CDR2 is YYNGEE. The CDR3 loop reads CASSPRAGGNSPLHF. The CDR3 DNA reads TGTGCCAGCAGCCCCCGGGCAGGGGGCAATTCACCCCTCCACTTT.

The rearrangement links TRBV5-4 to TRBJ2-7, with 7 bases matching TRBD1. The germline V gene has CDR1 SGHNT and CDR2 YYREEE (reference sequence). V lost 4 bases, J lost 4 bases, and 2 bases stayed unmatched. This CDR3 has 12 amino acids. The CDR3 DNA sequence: TGTGCCAGCAGCCTGACAGGGTACGAGCAGTACGTC. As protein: CASSLTGYEQYV.

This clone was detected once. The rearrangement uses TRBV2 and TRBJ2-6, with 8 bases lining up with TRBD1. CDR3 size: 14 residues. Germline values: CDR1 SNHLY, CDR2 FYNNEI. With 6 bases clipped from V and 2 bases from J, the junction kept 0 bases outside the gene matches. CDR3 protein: CASRQGAGANVLTF. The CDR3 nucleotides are TGTGCCAGCAGACAGGGGGCTGGGGCCAACGTCCTGACTTTC.

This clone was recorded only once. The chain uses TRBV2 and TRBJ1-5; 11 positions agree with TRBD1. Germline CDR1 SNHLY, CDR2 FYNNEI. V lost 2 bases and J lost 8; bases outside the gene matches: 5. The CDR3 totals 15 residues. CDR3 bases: TGTGCCAGCAGTGAATGGACAGGGGGCTCCGAGCCCCAGCATTTT. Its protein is CASSEWTGGSEPQHF.

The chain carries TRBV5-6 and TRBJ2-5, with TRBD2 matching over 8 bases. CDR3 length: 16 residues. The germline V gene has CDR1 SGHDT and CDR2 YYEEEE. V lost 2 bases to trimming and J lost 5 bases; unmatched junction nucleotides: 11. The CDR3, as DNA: TGTGCCAGCAGCTTTTTTGTCGGGAGGGCCGATGAGACCCAGTACTTC. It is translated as CASSFFVGRADETQYF. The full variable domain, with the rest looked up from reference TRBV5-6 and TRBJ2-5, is DAGVTQSPTHLIKTRGQQVTLRCSPKSGHDTVSWYQQALGQGPQFIFQYYEEEERQRGNFPDRFSGHQFPNYSSELNVNALLLGDSALYLCASSFFVGRADETQYFGPGTRLLVL.

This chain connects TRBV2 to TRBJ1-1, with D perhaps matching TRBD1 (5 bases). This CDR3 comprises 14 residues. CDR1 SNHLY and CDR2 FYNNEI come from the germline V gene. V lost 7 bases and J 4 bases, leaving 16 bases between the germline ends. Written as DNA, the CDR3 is TGTGCCAGCACAATGGTCAGGGAGGGCACTGAAGCTTTCTTT. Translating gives CASTMVREGTEAFF.

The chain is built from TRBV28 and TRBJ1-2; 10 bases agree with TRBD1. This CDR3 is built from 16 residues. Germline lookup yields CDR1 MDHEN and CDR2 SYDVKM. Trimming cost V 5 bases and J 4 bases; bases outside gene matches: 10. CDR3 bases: TGTGCCAGCAGTCCTTTGACAGGGGGCGGTGGCTATGGCTACACCTTC. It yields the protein CASSPLTGGGGYGYTF.

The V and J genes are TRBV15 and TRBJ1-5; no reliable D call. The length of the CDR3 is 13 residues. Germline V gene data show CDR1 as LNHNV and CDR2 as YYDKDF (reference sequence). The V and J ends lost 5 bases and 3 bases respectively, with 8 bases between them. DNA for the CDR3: TGTGCCACCAGCGATGCCCCCAATCAGCCCCAGCATTTT. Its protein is CATSDAPNQPQHF. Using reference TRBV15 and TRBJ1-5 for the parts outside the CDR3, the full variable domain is DAMVIQNPRYQVTQFGKPVTLSCSQTLNHNVMYWYQQKSSQAPKLLFHYYDKDFNNEADTPDNFQSRRPNTSFCFLDIRSPGLGDTAMYLCATSDAPNQPQHFGDGTRLSIL.

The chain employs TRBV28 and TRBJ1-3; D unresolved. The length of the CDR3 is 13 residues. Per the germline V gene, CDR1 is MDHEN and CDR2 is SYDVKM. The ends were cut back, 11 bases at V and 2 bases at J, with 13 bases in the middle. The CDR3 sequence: CASRFSAGNTIYF. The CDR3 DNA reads TGTGCCTCCCGCTTCAGTGCTGGAAACACCATATATTTT.

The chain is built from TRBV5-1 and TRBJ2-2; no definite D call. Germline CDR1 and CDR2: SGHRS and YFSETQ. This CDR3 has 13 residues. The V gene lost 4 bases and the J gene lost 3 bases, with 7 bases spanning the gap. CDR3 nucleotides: TGCGCCAGCAGCCCGAAAGACACCGGGGAGCTGTTTTTT. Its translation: CASSPKDTGELFF.

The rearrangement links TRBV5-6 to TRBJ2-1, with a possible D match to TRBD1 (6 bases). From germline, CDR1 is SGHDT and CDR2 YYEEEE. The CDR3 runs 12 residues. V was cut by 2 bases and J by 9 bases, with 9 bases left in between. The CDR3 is CASSFQGGEQFF. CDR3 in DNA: TGTGCCAGCAGCTTCCAAGGGGGTGAGCAGTTCTTC.

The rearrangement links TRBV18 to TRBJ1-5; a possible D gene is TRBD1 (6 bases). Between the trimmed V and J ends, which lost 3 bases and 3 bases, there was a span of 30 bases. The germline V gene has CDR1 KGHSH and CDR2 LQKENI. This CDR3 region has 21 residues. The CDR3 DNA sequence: TGTGCCAGCTCACCTCCACTCGAACAGGGATTGGGGGTAGGGGTCAATCAGCCCCAGCATTTT. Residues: CASSPPLEQGLGVGVNQPQHF.

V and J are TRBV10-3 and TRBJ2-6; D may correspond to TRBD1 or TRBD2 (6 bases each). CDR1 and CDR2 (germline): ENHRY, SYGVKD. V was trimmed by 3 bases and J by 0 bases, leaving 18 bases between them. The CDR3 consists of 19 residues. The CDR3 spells CAISDQKQGGPSGANVLTF. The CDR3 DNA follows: TGTGCCATCAGTGACCAAAAACAGGGAGGACCCTCTGGGGCCAACGTCCTGACTTTC.

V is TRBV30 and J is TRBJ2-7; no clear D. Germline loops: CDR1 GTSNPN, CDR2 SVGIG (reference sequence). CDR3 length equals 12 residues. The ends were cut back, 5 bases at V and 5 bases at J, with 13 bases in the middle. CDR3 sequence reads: CAWGHSFDEQYF. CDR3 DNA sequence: TGTGCCTGGGGCCACAGTTTCGACGAGCAGTACTTC.

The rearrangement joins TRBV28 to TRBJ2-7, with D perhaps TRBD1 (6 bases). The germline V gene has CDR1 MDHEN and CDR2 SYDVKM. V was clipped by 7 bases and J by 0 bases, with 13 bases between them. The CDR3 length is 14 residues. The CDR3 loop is CASNEQGSSYEQYV. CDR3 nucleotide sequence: TGTGCCAGCAATGAACAGGGAAGCTCCTACGAGCAGTACGTC.

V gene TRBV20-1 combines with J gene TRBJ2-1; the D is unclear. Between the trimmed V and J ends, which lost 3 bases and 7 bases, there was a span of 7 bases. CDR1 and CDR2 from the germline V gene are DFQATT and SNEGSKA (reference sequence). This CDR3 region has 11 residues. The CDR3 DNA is TGCAGTGCTAGTAGCCGGAATGAGCAGTTCTTC. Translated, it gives CSASSRNEQFF.

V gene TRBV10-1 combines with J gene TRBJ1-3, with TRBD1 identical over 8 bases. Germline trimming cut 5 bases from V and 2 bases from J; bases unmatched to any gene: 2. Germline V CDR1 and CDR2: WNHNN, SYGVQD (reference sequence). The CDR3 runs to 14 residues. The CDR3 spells CASSRGQAGNTIYF. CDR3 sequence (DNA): TGCGCCAGCAGTAGGGGACAGGCTGGAAACACCATATATTTT.

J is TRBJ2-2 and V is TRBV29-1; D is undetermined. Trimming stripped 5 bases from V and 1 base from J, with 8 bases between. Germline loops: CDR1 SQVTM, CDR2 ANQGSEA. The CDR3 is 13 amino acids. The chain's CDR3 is CSVHHLNTGELFF. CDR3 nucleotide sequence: TGCAGCGTTCATCACCTGAACACCGGGGAGCTGTTTTTT.

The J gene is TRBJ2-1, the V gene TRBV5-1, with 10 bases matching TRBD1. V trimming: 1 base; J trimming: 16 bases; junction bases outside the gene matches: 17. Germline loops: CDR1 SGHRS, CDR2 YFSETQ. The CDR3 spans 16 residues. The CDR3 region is CASSLSPGQGMGAEFF. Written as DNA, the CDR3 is TGCGCCAGCAGCTTGAGTCCGGGACAGGGGATGGGAGCAGAATTCTTC.

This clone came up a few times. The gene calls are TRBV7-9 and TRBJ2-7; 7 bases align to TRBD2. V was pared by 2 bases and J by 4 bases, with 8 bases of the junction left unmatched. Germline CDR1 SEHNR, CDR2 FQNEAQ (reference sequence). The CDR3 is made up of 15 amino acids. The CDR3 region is CASSLSGPGGYEQYV. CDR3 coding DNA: TGTGCCAGCAGCTTATCAGGCCCCGGGGGGTACGAGCAGTACGTC.

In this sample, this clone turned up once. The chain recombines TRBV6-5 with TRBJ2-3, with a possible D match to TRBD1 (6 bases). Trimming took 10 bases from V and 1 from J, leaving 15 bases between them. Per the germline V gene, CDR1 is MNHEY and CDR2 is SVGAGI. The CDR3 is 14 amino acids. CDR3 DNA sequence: TGTGCCACCAGGGGCATCGGGGGCACAGATACGCAGTATTTT. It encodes CATRGIGGTDTQYF.

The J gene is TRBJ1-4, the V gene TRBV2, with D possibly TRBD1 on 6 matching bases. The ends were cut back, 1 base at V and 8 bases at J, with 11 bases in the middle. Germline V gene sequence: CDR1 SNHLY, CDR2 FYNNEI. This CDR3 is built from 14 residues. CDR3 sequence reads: CASSEGRGREKLFF. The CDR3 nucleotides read TGTGCCAGCAGTGAAGGCAGGGGACGGGAAAAACTGTTTTTT.